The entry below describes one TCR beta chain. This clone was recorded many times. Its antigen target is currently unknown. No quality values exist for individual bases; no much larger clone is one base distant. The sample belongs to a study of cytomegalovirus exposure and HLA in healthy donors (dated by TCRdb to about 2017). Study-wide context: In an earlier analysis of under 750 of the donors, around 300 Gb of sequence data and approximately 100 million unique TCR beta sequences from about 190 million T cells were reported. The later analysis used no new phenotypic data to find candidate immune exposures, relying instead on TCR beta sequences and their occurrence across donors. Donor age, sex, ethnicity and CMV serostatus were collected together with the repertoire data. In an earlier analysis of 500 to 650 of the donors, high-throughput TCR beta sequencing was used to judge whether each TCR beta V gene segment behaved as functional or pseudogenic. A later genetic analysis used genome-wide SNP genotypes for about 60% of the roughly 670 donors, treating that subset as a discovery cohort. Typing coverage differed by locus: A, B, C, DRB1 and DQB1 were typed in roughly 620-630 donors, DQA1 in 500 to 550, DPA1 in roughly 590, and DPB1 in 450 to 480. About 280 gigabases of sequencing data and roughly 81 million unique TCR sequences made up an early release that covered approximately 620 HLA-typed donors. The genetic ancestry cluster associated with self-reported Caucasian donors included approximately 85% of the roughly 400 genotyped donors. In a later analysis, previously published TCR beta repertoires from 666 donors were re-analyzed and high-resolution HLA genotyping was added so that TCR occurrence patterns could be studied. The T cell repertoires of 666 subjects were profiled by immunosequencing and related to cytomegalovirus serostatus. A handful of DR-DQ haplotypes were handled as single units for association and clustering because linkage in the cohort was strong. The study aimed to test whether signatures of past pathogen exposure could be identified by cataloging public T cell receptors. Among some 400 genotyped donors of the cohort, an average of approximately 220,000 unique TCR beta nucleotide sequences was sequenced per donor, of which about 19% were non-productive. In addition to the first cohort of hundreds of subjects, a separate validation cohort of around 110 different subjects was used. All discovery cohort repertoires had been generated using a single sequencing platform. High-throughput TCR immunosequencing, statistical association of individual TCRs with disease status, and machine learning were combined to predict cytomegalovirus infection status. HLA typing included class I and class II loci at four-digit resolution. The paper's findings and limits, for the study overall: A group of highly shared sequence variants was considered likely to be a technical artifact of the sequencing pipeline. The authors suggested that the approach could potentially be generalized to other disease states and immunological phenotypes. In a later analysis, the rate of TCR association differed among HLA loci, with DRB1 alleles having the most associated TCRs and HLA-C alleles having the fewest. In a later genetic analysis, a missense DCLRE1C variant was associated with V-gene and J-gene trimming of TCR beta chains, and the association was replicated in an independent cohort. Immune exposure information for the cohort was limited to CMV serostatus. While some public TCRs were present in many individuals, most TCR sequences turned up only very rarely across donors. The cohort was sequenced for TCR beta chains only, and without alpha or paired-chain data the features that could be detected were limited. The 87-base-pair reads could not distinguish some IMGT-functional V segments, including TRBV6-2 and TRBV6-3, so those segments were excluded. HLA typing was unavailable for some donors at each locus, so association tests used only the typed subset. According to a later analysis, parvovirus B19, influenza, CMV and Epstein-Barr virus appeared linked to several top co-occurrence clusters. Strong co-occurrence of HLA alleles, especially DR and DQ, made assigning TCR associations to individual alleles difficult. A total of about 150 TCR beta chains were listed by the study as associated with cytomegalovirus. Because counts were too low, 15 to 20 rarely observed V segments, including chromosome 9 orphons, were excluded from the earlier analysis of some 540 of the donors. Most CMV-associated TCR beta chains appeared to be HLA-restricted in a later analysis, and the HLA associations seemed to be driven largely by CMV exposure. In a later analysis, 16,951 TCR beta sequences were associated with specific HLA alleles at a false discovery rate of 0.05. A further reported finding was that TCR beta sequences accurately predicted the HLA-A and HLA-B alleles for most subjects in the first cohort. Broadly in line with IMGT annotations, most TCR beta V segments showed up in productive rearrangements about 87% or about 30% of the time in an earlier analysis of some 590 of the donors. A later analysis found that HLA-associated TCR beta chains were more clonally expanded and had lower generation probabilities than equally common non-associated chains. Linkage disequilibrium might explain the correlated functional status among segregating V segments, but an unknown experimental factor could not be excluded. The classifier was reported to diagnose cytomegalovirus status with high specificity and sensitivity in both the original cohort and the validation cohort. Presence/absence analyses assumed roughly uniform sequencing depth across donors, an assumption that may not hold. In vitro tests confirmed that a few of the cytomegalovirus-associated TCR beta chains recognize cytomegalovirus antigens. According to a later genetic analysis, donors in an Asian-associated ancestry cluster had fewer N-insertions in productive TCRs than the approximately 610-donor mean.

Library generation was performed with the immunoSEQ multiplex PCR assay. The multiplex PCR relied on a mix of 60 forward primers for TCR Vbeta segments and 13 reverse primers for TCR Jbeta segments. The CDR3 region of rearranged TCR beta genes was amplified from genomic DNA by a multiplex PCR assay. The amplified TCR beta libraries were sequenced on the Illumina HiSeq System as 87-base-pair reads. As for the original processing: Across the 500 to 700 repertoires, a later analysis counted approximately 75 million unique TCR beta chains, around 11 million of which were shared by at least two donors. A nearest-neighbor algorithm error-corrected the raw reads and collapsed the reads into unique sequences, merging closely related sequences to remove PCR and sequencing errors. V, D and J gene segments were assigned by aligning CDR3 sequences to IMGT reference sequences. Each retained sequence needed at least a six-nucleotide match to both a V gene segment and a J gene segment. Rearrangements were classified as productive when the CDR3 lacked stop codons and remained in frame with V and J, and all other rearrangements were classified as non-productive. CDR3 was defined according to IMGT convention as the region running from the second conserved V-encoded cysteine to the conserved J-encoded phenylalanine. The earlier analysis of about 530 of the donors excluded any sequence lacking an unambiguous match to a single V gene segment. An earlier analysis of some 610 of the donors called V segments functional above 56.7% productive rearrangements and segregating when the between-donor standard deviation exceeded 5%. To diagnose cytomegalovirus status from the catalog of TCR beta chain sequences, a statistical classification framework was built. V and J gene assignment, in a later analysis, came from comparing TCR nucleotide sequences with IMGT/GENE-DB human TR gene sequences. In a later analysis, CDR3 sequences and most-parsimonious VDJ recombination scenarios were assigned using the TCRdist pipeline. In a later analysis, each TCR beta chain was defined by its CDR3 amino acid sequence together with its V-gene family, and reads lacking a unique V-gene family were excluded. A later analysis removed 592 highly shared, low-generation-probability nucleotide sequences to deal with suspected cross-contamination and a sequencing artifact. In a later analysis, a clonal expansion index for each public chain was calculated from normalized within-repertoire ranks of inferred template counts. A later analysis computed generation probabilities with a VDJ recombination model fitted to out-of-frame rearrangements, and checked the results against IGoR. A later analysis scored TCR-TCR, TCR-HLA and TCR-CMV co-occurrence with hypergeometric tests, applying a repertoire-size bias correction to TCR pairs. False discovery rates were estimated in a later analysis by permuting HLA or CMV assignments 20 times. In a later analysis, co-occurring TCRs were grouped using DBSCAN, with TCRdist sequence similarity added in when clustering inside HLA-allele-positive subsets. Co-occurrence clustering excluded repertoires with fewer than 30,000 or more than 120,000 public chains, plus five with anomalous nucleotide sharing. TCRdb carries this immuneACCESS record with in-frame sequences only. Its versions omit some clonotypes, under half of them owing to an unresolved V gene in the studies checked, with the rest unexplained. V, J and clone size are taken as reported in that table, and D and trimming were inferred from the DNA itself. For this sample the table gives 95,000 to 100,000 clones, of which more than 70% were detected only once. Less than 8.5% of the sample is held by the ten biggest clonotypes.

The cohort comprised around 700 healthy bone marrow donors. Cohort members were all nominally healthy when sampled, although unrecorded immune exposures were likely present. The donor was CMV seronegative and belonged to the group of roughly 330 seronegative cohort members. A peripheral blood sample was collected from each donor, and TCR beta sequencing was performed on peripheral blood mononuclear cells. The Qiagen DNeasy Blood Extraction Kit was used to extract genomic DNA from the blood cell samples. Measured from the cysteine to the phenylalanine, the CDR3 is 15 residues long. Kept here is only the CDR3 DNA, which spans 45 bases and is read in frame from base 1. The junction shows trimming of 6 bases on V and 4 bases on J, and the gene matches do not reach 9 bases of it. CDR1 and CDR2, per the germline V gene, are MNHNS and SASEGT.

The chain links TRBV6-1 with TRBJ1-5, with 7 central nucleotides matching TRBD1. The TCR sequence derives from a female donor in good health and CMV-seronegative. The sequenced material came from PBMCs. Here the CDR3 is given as CASSLTSGGNQPQHF. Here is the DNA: TGTGCCAGCAGCCTAACCTCAGGGGGTAATCAGCCCCAGCATTTT.